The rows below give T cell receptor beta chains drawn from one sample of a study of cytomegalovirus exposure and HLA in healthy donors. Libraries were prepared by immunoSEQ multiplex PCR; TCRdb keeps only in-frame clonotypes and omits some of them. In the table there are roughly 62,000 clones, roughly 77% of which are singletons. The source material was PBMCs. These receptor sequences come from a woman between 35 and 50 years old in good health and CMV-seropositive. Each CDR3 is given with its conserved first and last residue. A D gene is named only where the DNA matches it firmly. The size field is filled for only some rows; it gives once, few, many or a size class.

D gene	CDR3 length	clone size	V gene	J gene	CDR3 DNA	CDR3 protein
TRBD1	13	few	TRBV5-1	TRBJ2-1	TGCGCCAGCAGCACAACCGGGACAGATGAGCAGTTCTTC	CASSTTGTDEQFF
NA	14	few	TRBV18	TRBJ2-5	TGTGCCAGCTCACCACTAGAGGGTCGGGAGACCCAGTACTTC	CASSPLEGRETQYF
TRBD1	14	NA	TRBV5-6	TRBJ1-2	TGTGCCAGCAGCTTTACCCAGGGGGTCTATGGCTACACCTTC	CASSFTQGVYGYTF
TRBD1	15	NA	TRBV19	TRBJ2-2	TGTGCCAGTAGCCCTCCCGACAGGGACACCGGGGAGCTGTTTTTT	CASSPPDRDTGELFF
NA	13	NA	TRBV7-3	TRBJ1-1	TGTGCCAGCAGCTTATGGGCGGGCACGGAAGCTTTCTTT	CASSLWAGTEAFF
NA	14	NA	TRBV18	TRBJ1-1	TGTGCCAGCTCACCACGGGGCGGGAACACTGAAGCTTTCTTT	CASSPRGGNTEAFF
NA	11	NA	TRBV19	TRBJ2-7	TGTGCCAGTAGTATTTCAGGGGAGCAGTACTTC	CASSISGEQYF
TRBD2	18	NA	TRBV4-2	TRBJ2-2	TGTGCCAGCAGCCTCCTGACTAGCGGGGGGACGAACACCGGGGAGCTGTTTTTT	CASSLLTSGGTNTGELFF
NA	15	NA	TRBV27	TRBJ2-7	TGTGCCAGCAGTTGGGGGCTAGCCTCATTCTACGAGCAGTACTTC	CASSWGLASFYEQYF
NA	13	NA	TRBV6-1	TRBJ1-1	TGTGCCAGCGGGACTCACATGAACACTGAAGCTTTCTTT	CASGTHMNTEAFF
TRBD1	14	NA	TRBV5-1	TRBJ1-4	TGCGCCAGCAGCCCCGGGACAGAAGGTGAAAAACTGTTTTTT	CASSPGTEGEKLFF
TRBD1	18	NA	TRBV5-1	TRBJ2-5	TGCGCCAGCAGCCTGCGGGACAGGGGGAGTTCAGTTAGTGGGACCCAGTACTTC	CASSLRDRGSSVSGTQYF
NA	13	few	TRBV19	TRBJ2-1	TGTGCCAGTAGTATATCTCAGACTAATGAGCAGTTCTTC	CASSISQTNEQFF
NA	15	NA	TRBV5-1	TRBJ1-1	TGCGCCAGCAGCTTGGGGGGGGGTATGGACACTGAAGCTTTCTTT	CASSLGGGMDTEAFF
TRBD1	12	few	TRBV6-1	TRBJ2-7	TGTGCCAGCGGTTGGGACAGGGGTGAGCAGTACTTC	CASGWDRGEQYF
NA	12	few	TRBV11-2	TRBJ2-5	TGTGCCAGCAGCTTAGACAGGGAAACCCAGTACTTC	CASSLDRETQYF
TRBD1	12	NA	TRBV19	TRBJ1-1	TGTGCCAGCTGGACAGGGGAGGGTGAAGCTTTCTTT	CASWTGEGEAFF
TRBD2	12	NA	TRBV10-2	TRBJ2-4	TGCGCCAGCAGCGGGGGGGACCCCTCACAGTACTTC	CASSGGDPSQYF
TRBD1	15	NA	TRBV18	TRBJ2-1	TGTGCCAGCTCACCACTCTGGACAGGTGACAATGAGCAGTTCTTC	CASSPLWTGDNEQFF
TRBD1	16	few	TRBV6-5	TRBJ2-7	TGTGCCAGCAGTTACCTTCCGGGACAGGGGGCGGGGGAGCAGTACTTC	CASSYLPGQGAGEQYF
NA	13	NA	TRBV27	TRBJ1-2	TGTGCCAGCAGTTTAGGCAGAAACTATGGCTACACCTTC	CASSLGRNYGYTF
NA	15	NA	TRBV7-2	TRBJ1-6	TGTGCCAGCAGCTTAGAGGGGCTAGGCAGGTCACCCCTCCACTTT	CASSLEGLGRSPLHF
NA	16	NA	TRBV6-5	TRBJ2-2	TGTGCCAGCAGTTACTCGGCGCAGACATCGGTCGGGGAGCTGTTTTTT	CASSYSAQTSVGELFF
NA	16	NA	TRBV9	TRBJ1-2	TGTGCCAGCAGCTCCCCCTCCCGGCTGGGGGGGGATGGCTACACCTTC	CASSSPSRLGGDGYTF
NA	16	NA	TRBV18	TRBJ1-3	TGTGCCAGCTCAACCGGGACATTGAGCTCTGGAAACACCATATATTTT	CASSTGTLSSGNTIYF
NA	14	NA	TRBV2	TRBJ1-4	TGTGCCAGCAGGCTCCGGTATCCTAATGAAAAACTGTTTTTT	CASRLRYPNEKLFF
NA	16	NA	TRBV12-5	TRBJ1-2	TGTGCTAGTGGTCCTACTAGAGGAGAGGGCAACTATGGCTACACCTTC	CASGPTRGEGNYGYTF
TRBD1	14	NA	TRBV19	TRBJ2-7	TGTGCCAGTAAATATTCCCAGGGGGCCTACGAGCAGTACTTC	CASKYSQGAYEQYF
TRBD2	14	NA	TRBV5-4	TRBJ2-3	TGTGCCAGCACCCCCGGGGGGGATAGAGATACGCAGTATTTT	CASTPGGDRDTQYF
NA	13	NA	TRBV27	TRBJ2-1	TGTGCCAGCAAGGCCGAGGCTCACCTCGAGCAGTTCTTC	CASKAEAHLEQFF
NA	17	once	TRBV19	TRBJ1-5	TGTGCCAGTAGTATCATGAGTAGGGGAGGGACCGATCAGCCCCAGCATTTT	CASSIMSRGGTDQPQHF
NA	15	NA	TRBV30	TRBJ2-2	TGTGCCTGGAGTGTACAGCGGAAAAACACCGGGGAGCTGTTTTTT	CAWSVQRKNTGELFF
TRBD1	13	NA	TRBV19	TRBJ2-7	TGTGCCAGCCGGGACAGGGGTTCCTACGAGCAGTACTTC	CASRDRGSYEQYF
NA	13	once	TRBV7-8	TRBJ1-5	TGTGCCAGCAGCCGAACTCAACTTCAGCCCCAGCATTTT	CASSRTQLQPQHF
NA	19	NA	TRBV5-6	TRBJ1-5	TGTGCCACCCAGACTAACGCGGGGCAGGCCAATAGAAATAATCAGCCCCAGCATTTT	CATQTNAGQANRNNQPQHF
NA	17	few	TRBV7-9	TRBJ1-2	TGTGCCAGCAGCCAACCCGACAGCCCAAGATCGGAATATGGCTACACCTTC	CASSQPDSPRSEYGYTF
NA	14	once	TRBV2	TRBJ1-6	TGTGCCAGCAGTGAGTTGCAGGGGTATTCACCCCTCCACTTT	CASSELQGYSPLHF
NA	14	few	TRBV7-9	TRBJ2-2	TGTGCCAGCAGCTTGTACACAGGGACCGGGGAGCTGTTTTTT	CASSLYTGTGELFF
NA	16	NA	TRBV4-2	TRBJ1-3	TGTGCCAGCAGCCAAGATCGGAGCAGCTCGGGAAACACCATATATTTT	CASSQDRSSSGNTIYF
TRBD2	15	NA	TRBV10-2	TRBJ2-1	TGCGCCAGCAGATTTACTAGCGGGGGGGCTGGGGAGCAGTTCTTC	CASRFTSGGAGEQFF
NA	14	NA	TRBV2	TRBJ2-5	TGTGCCAGCCCAGGGGCCCGACTGCAAGAGACCCAGTACTTC	CASPGARLQETQYF
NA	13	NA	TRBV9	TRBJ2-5	TGTGCCAGCAGCGCCAGGGAACAAGAGACCCAGTACTTC	CASSAREQETQYF
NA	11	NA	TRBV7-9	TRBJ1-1	TGTGCCAGCAGCTTAGCGAGGGAAGCTTTCTTT	CASSLAREAFF
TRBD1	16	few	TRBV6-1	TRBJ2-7	TGTGCCAGCAGTCAAGGGCTGGGACAGGGGATGTACGAGCAGTACTTC	CASSQGLGQGMYEQYF
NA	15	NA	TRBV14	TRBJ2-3	TGTGCCAGCAGCCAAGAGCGGACTATCACAGATACGCAGTATTTT	CASSQERTITDTQYF
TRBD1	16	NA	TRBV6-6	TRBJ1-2	TGTGCCAGCAGTCACATAGGGCGGGGACAGAGAGATGGCTACACCTTC	CASSHIGRGQRDGYTF
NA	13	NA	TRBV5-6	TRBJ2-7	TGTGCCAGCAGCTTGGCAGGGGTCAGCGAGCAGTACTTC	CASSLAGVSEQYF
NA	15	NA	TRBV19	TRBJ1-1	TGTGCCAGTAGTATAGATGCCAGGCCGAACACTGAAGCTTTCTTT	CASSIDARPNTEAFF
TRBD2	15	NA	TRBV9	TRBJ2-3	TGTGCCAGCAGCTCCAAACTAGCGCTGGGGGAGAAGCAGTATTTT	CASSSKLALGEKQYF
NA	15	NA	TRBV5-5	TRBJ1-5	TGTGCCAGCAGCACCTCAGGGAGGTGGGATCAGCCCCAGCATTTT	CASSTSGRWDQPQHF
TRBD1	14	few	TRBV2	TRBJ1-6	TGTGCCAGCAGGGACAGGGCCCGTAATTCACCCCTCCACTTT	CASRDRARNSPLHF
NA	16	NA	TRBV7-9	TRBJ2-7	TGTGCCAGCAGCTTAGAGCAGTCGCAGCGGGCATACGAGCAGTACTTC	CASSLEQSQRAYEQYF
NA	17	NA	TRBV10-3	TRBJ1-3	TGTGCCATCAGCGCGTATCGGAGTCCAAGCTCTGGAAACACCATATATTTT	CAISAYRSPSSGNTIYF